The present T cell receptor (beta chain) was sequenced within a study of cytomegalovirus exposure and HLA in healthy donors. CDR3 size: 12 residues. Trimming cost V 7 bases and J 7 bases, with 13 bases left between them. Germline CDR1 and CDR2: MDHEN and SYDVKM. The PCR ran on 60 Vbeta and 13 Jbeta primers. TCRdb keeps only in-frame clones here, not all; method: immunoSEQ multiplex PCR. In the table there are some 160,000 clones, about three quarters of which are singletons. In the case of this clone: Its antigen is not known.

Study findings and constraints: Researchers reported from a later analysis that most CMV-associated TCR beta chains appeared HLA-restricted.

This receptor was taken from a woman in her thirties in good health and CMV-seronegative. The chain couples TRBV28 to TRBJ1-1, with D unresolved. The sequencing sample was made of PBMCs. The CDR3 spells CASKGRNGEAFF. CDR3 bases: TGTGCCAGCAAAGGCAGGAACGGTGAAGCTTTCTTT.